Listed below are T cell receptor beta chains from one sample, sequenced in a study of blood T cell repertoires in COVID-19. Clones were read by immunoSEQ multiplex PCR, and TCRdb kept only the in-frame ones, dropping some. The sample has roughly 200,000 clones, 75% to 90% seen once. The sequenced sample was PBMCs or T cells enriched from blood (not recorded which). These receptors all stem from a man aged 35 to 55 who had recovered from COVID-19. Both conserved end residues are part of each CDR3. D genes are given only for firm matches. Expanded clones get a size class; other rows say once, few or many, or leave the size out.

d_gene | len | j_gene | v_gene | abundance | CDR3nt | CDR3aa
- | 15 | TRBJ1-5 | TRBV28 | - | TGTGCCAGCAGTTTGCGCGCCCGGTTGAATCAGCCCCAGCATTTT | CASSLRARLNQPQHF
TRBD1 | 11 | TRBJ2-5 | TRBV6-5 | - | TGTGCCAGCAGTTACCGGGACAGGCAGTACTTC | CASSYRDRQYF
- | 15 | TRBJ1-1 | TRBV27 | - | TGTGCCAGCAGTCCTATGACAGCGATGAACACTGAAGCTTTCTTT | CASSPMTAMNTEAFF
- | 17 | TRBJ2-3 | TRBV5-1 | - | TGCGCCAGCAGCTTGGGTCTGGCAGGGGTAGGGACAGATACGCAGTATTTT | CASSLGLAGVGTDTQYF
TRBD1 | 15 | TRBJ1-1 | TRBV9 | - | TGTGCCAGCAGCCCACGGACAGGGGTGAACACTGAAGCTTTCTTT | CASSPRTGVNTEAFF
- | 14 | TRBJ1-3 | TRBV28 | - | TGTGCCAGCAGGCCCCATGCGGAATGGAACACCATATATTTT | CASRPHAEWNTIYF
- | 12 | TRBJ2-1 | TRBV7-2 | - | TGTGCCAGCAGCTCCTATGACAATGAGCAGTTCTTC | CASSSYDNEQFF
TRBD1 | 15 | TRBJ1-2 | TRBV11-1 | - | TGTGCCAGCAGTTCTCCGGGACAGGGTCGCTATGGCTACACCTTC | CASSSPGQGRYGYTF
- | 15 | TRBJ2-1 | TRBV29-1 | - | TGCAGCGCTGTGAATACAGACCTTTCCTACAATGAGCAGTTCTTC | CSAVNTDLSYNEQFF
- | 16 | TRBJ2-2 | TRBV5-8 | - | TGTGCCAGCATCCTATATTACAGGGCGAACACCGGGGAGCTGTTTTTT | CASILYYRANTGELFF
- | 13 | TRBJ1-1 | TRBV7-2 | - | TGTGCCAGCAGCGCGACACGTAACACTGAAGCTTTCTTT | CASSATRNTEAFF
- | 15 | TRBJ2-1 | TRBV9 | - | TGTGCCAGCAGCGTAGCACCATGGGGGGAGGATGAGCAGTTCTTC | CASSVAPWGEDEQFF
- | 12 | TRBJ1-1 | TRBV5-1 | - | TGCGCCAGCAGCTTGGGGTCAGGGTCGGCTTTCTTT | CASSLGSGSAFF
- | 13 | TRBJ2-2 | TRBV24-1 | - | TGTGCCACCAGTGAATCGACGGGCGGGGAGCTGTTTTTT | CATSESTGGELFF
TRBD1 | 15 | TRBJ2-3 | TRBV5-1 | - | TGCGCCAGCAGCTGGAACAGGGGCGCGGCAGATACGCAGTATTTT | CASSWNRGAADTQYF
TRBD1 | 13 | TRBJ1-2 | TRBV12-5 | - | TGTGCTAGTGGACCAGGGACAGGGTTAGGCTACACCTTC | CASGPGTGLGYTF
TRBD2 | 16 | TRBJ2-3 | TRBV19 | few | TGTGCCAGTAGTATGGGAGGGAGGTTACTCACAGATACGCAGTATTTT | CASSMGGRLLTDTQYF